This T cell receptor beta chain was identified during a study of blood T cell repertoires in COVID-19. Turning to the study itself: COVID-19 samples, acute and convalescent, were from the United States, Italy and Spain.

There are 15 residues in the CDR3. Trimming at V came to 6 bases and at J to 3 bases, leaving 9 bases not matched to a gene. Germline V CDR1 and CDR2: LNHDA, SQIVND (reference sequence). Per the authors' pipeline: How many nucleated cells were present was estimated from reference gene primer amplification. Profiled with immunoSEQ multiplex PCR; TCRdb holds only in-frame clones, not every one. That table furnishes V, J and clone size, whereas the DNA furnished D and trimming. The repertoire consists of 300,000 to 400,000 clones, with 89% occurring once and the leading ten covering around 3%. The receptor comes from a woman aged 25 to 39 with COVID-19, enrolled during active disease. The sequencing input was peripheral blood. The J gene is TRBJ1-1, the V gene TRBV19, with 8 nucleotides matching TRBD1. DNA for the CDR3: TGTGCCAGTAGGTCATTTTGGACAGGGTACACTGAAGCTTTCTTT. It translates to CASRSFWTGYTEAFF.